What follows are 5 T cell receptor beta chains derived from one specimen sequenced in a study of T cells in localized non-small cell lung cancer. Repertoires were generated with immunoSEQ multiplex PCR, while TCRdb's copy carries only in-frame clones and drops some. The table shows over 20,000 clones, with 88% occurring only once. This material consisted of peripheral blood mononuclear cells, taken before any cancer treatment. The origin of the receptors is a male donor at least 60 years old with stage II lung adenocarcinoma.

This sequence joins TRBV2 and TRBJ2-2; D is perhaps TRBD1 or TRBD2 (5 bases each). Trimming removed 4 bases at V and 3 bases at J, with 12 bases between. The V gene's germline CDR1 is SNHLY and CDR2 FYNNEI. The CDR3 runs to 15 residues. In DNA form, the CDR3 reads TGTGCCAGCAGTGTGGGTCTGGGGGACACCGGGGAGCTGTTTTTT. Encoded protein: CASSVGLGDTGELFF. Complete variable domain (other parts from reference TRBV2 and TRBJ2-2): EPEVTQTPSHQVTQMGQEVILRCVPISNHLYFYWYRQILGQKVEFLVSFYNNEISEKSEIFDDQFSVERPDGSNFTLKIRSTKLEDSAMYFCASSVGLGDTGELFFGEGSRLTVL.

The CDR3 nucleotides are TGTGCCAGCAGCAAAGCGGCGGCCCGGAAAGAGACCCAGTACTTC. It codes for CASSKAAARKETQYF. The chain combines TRBV21-1 with TRBJ2-5; the DNA was not compared with TRBD2, the D call given in the table. TRBV21-1 is deemed a pseudogene. This CDR3 contains 15 residues.

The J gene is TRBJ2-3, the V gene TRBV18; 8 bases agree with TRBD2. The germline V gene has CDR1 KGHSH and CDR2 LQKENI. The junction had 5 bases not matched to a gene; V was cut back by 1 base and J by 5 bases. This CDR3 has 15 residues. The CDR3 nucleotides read TGTGCCAGCTCACCACAGGAAAGCGGGAGAGATACGCAGTATTTT. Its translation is CASSPQESGRDTQYF.

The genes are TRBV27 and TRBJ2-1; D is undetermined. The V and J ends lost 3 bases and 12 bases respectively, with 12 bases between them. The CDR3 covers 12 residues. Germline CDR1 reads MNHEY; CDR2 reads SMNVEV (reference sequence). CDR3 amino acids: CASSFGPRAQFF. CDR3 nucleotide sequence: TGTGCCAGCAGTTTCGGCCCTCGGGCGCAGTTCTTC.

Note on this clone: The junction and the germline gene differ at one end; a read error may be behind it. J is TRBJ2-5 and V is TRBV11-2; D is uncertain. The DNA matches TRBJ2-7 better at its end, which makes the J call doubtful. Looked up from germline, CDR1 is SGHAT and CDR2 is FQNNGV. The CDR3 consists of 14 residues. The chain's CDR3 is CASSLEPFAYEQYF. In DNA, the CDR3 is TGTGCCAGCAGCCTAGAGCCTTTTGCCTACGAGCAGTACTTC.